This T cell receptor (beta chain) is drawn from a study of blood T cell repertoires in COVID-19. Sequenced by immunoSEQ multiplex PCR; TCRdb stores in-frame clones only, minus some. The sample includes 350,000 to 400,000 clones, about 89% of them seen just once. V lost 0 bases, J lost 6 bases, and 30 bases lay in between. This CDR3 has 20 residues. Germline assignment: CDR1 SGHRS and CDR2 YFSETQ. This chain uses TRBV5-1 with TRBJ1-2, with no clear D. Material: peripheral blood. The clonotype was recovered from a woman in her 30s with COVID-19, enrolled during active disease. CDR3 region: CASSLVEPSVGRPLQNGYTF. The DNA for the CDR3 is TGCGCCAGCAGCTTGGTTGAGCCTTCGGTGGGCAGGCCGCTCCAGAATGGCTACACCTTC.